Below, 26 T cell receptor beta chains from the same sample are listed, as sequenced in a study of vaccination and CD4 T cells after COVID-19. Treatment in this sample: approximately 9-day PBMC culture with coronavirus spike peptide pools or control peptides (ViraFEST assay). For these TCRs, the target antigens are not known. Cultured CD4+ T cell DNA was sequenced using the Oncomine TCR Beta short-read assay. Each CDR3 protein gets one entry after TCRdb re-called the PCR reads with MiXCR. Of 15,000 to 20,000 distinct CDR3 sequences in the sample, 50% to 75% are singletons; the top ten hold over 8.5%. Sequenced input: CD4+ T cells from blood, cultured in vitro. These TCRs come from a human donor who had recovered from COVID-19.

This clonotype showed up just a few times. The gene calls are TRBV19 and TRBJ2-5; TRBD1 matches 8 bases. CDR3 length: 16 residues. Per the germline V gene, CDR1 is LNHDA and CDR2 is SQIVND (reference sequence). V dropped 2 bases and J dropped 3; count of bases not matched to a gene: 8. The CDR3 coding sequence is TGTGCCAGTAGTATAAGGTCAGGGACAGGTGAAGAGACCCAGTACTTC. Translation gives CASSIRSGTGEETQYF.

The V gene is TRBV7-3, the J gene TRBJ2-1; maybe TRBD2 (6 bases). From germline, CDR1 is SGHTA and CDR2 FQGTGA. The V gene lost 1 base and the J gene lost 15 bases, with 19 bases spanning the gap. The CDR3 has 14 amino acids. The CDR3 nucleotides read TGTGCCAGCAGCTTAAATCCAGGAGGATGGGACTTGTTCTTC. This translates into CASSLNPGGWDLFF.

The genes are TRBV19 and TRBJ2-7; D could derive from TRBD1 or TRBD2 (5 bases each). This CDR3 is built from 15 residues. Germline V gene lookup returns CDR1 LNHDA and CDR2 SQIVND (reference sequence). V lost 5 bases and J 2 bases, leaving 16 bases between the germline ends. DNA of the CDR3: TGTGCCAGTAGTCCGTCGGGACGTCTTGCCTACGAGCAGTACTTC. Protein: CASSPSGRLAYEQYF.

DNA for the CDR3: TGCGCCAGCAGCCAAGATCGCGGAACAGATACGCAGTATTTT. It codes for CASSQDRGTDTQYF. This sequence joins TRBV4-3 and TRBJ2-3, with D hard to call. This CDR3 region has 14 residues. V was shortened by 0 bases and J by 3 bases, with 7 bases between the two germline ends. Germline V gene sequence: CDR1 LGHNA, CDR2 YSLEER.

The chain is built from TRBV11-3 and TRBJ2-7, with a tentative D call TRBD1 (7 bases). Trimming removed 6 bases from V and 3 bases from J, with 18 bases in between. This CDR3 spans 15 amino acids. In germline, CDR1 is SGHNT, CDR2 YENEEA. The CDR3 nucleotides read TGTGCCAGCAGGGGGGGACAGCCCAATCTCTACGAGCAGTACTTC. This gives the protein CASRGGQPNLYEQYF.

The chain couples TRBV27 to TRBJ1-5; D remains unclear. The CDR3 spans 14 residues. V was pared by 5 bases and J by 4 bases, with 12 bases between. CDR1 and CDR2 from the germline V gene are MNHEY and SMNVEV (reference sequence). CDR3 amino acids: CASSTVGRNQPQHF. For the CDR3, the DNA is TGTGCCAGCAGTACGGTTGGAAGGAATCAGCCCCAGCATTTT.

V is TRBV24-1 and J is TRBJ2-5; D possibly corresponds to TRBD1 (6 bases). This CDR3 is 16 amino acids long. Germline CDR1 KGHDR, CDR2 SFDVKD. V was cut by 3 bases and J by 5 bases, with 18 bases left in between. CDR3 DNA: TGTGCCACCAGTGATCCCCGGGGACATCTGAGGGAGACCCAGTACTTC. It specifies CATSDPRGHLRETQYF.

This clonotype was counted only a few times. The J gene is TRBJ2-5, the V gene TRBV6-2 or TRBV6-3; 7 nucleotides align to TRBD2. The CDR3 has 14 amino acids. The germline gives CDR1 MNHEY, CDR2 SVGEGT. Unmatched junction bases numbered 2, after V lost 2 bases and J lost 2 bases. CDR3: CASSYDGRQETQYF. Written as DNA, the CDR3 is TGTGCCAGCAGTTACGACGGGAGGCAAGAGACCCAGTACTTC.

With regard to this clonotype: A junction end diverges from the germline sequence, so it may reflect a read error. This rearrangement joins TRBV7-2 to TRBJ1-2, with D perhaps matching TRBD1 (6 bases). CDR1 is SGHTA and CDR2 is FQGNSA in the germline V gene. The CDR3 spans 13 residues. The CDR3 DNA reads TGTGCCAGCAGCAGAGACGGGTCCGGGACAAACCTTTTC. Amino acids: CASSRDGSGTNLF.

The genes are TRBV10-3 and TRBJ2-2; 8 positions match TRBD2. J lost 3 bases, V lost 2 bases, and 2 bases had no gene match. Germline-derived CDR1 and CDR2 are ENHRY and SYGVKD. This CDR3 has 15 residues. CDR3: CAISERGGDTGELFF. CDR3 DNA sequence: TGTGCCATCAGTGAGCGGGGGGGAGACACCGGGGAGCTGTTTTTT.

The J gene is TRBJ1-6, the V gene TRBV27; 8 nucleotides agree with TRBD1. This CDR3 is built from 18 residues. The ends lost 6 bases at V and 0 bases at J; junction bases unmatched: 10. From germline, CDR1 is MNHEY and CDR2 SMNVEV (reference sequence). CDR3 loop: CASRILGQGSSYNSPLHF. The CDR3 coding sequence is TGTGCCAGCAGAATCCTCGGACAGGGAAGCTCCTATAATTCACCCCTCCACTTT.

Concerning this clonotype: The junction does not match germline at one end; this may be a read error. The V call is TRBV7-9, the J call TRBJ2-3; perhaps TRBD2 as D (5 bases). The CDR3 is 16 amino acids. Germline lookup yields CDR1 SEHNR and CDR2 FQNEAQ (reference sequence). In nucleotides, the CDR3 is TGCGCCAGCAGCTTGGCCGGCGGAGGATTCACAGATACGCAGTATTTT. Encoded protein: CASSLAGGGFTDTQYF.

The chain is built from TRBV19 and TRBJ2-5; 13 bases line up with TRBD2. Germline loops: CDR1 LNHDA, CDR2 SQIVND (reference sequence). This CDR3 is built from 16 residues. J lost 4 bases, V lost 7 bases, and 9 bases had no gene match. CDR3: CASTQTSGRVGETQYF. The CDR3 nucleotides are TGTGCCAGTACCCAAACTAGCGGGAGGGTAGGAGAGACCCAGTACTTC.

The rearrangement uses TRBV25-1 and TRBJ2-5, with a weak D call TRBD1 (5 bases). With 2 bases removed from V and 1 base from J, the gap between germline ends came to 8 bases. This CDR3 has 14 amino acids. CDR1 is MGHDK and CDR2 is SYGVNS in the germline V gene. The CDR3 coding sequence is TGTGCCAGCAGTGAAAGGGGTGGCCAAGAGACCCAGTACTTC. It translates to CASSERGGQETQYF. Using reference TRBV25-1 and TRBJ2-5 for the parts outside the CDR3, the full variable domain is EADIYQTPRYLVIGTGKKITLECSQTMGHDKMYWYQQDPGMELHLIHYSYGVNSTEKGDLSSESTVSRIRTEHFPLTLESARPSHTSQYLCASSERGGQETQYFGPGTRLLVL.

The rearrangement uses TRBV28 and TRBJ1-2; D unclear. The V end lost 7 bases, the J end lost 4 bases, and 13 bases lay between the germline ends. Germline CDR1 MDHEN, CDR2 SYDVKM. CDR3 length: 13 amino acids. This CDR3 is CASTPSRTYGYTF. The CDR3 region has the DNA TGTGCCAGCACGCCTTCACGGACCTATGGCTACACCTTC.

This sequence joins TRBV28 and TRBJ2-1; no firm D call. The germline V and J ends were trimmed by 5 bases and 7 bases, with 18 bases remaining between them. Germline values: CDR1 MDHEN, CDR2 SYDVKM. The CDR3 extends over 15 amino acids. The DNA for the CDR3 is TGTGCCAGCAGTCCGACTGGCCAGGCACGAAATGAGCAGTTCTTC. Translation: CASSPTGQARNEQFF.

The V and J genes are TRBV11-1 and TRBJ1-6; no clear D gene. Germline V gene data show CDR1 as SGHAT and CDR2 as FQDESV (reference sequence). The CDR3 sequence is 14 residues long. Trimming removed 1 base from V and 10 bases from J, with 11 bases in between. DNA for the CDR3: TGTGCCAGCAGCTTAGTGGCAGAAGAATCACCCCTCCACTTT. Protein product: CASSLVAEESPLHF.

V usage is TRBV7-2 and J usage is TRBJ1-1; D remains unclear. This CDR3 is 16 amino acids long. Germline CDR1 SGHTA, CDR2 FQGNSA. With 5 bases removed from V and 2 bases from J, the gap between germline ends came to 18 bases. CDR3 bases: TGTGCCAGCAGCCCATACCTCGGACGCGCTAACACTGAAGCTTTCTTT. Translating it yields CASSPYLGRANTEAFF.

This clonotype showed up just a few times. The chain carries TRBV20-1 and TRBJ1-2; no reliable D call. V shed 4 bases and J shed 4 bases, with 10 bases lying between them. The CDR3 totals 12 residues. Per the germline V gene, CDR1 is DFQATT and CDR2 is SNEGSKA (reference sequence). The CDR3 DNA follows: TGCAGTGCTACCCAGTACATCTATGGCTACACCTTC. Translating gives CSATQYIYGYTF.

V is TRBV20-1 and J is TRBJ2-5; D uncertain. The CDR3 loop spans 14 amino acids. Between the trimmed V and J ends, which lost 3 bases and 1 base, there was a span of 12 bases. Germline V gene sequence: CDR1 DFQATT, CDR2 SNEGSKA (reference sequence). Here the CDR3 reads CSARPPGPQETQYF. The CDR3 bases are TGCAGTGCTAGGCCGCCGGGTCCCCAAGAGACCCAGTACTTC.

V is TRBV27 and J is TRBJ2-2, with D perhaps assigned TRBD1 or TRBD2 (5 bases each). The CDR3 sequence is 17 residues long. Germline lookup yields CDR1 MNHEY and CDR2 SMNVEV (reference sequence). Trimming pared 6 bases from V and 0 bases from J, leaving 17 bases between. CDR3 sequence reads: CASSRNTGGANTGELFF. In nucleotides, the CDR3 is TGTGCCAGCAGCCGTAATACAGGAGGCGCGAACACCGGGGAGCTGTTTTTT.

V is TRBV5-8 and J is TRBJ2-1; D is uncertain. This CDR3 comprises 14 residues. Trimming pared 3 bases from V and 0 bases from J, leaving 7 bases between. CDR1 and CDR2 (germline): SGHTS, YDEGEE. CDR3 sequence reads: CASSYSYSYNEQFF. The CDR3 DNA reads as TGTGCCAGCAGCTACAGCTACTCCTACAATGAGCAGTTCTTC.

This clonotype was seen more than once but under ten times. The chain recombines TRBV12-3 or TRBV12-4 with TRBJ2-3; 8 positions match TRBD2. V was clipped by 5 bases and J by 2 bases; unmatched bases: 3. CDR3 length equals 14 residues. The CDR3 spells CASSLGLDTDTQYF. In DNA form, the CDR3 reads TGTGCCAGCAGTCTGGGACTAGACACAGATACGCAGTATTTT.

This clonotype was seen only a few times. The chain is built from TRBV12-3 or TRBV12-4 and TRBJ1-5; D is perhaps TRBD1 (6 bases). The CDR3 is 15 residues long. V lost 3 bases, J lost 7 bases, and 16 bases lay in between. The CDR3 bases are TGTGCCAGCAGTTTGGGCAGGGGCGGTGGCCAGCCCCAGCATTTT. Its protein is CASSLGRGGGQPQHF.

The chain has TRBV10-1 and TRBJ1-3, with D maybe TRBD1 (5 bases). V dropped 6 bases and J dropped 4 bases, with 10 bases sitting between them. CDR1 and CDR2 from the germline V gene are WNHNN and SYGVQD (reference sequence). CDR3 size: 13 residues. CDR3 region: CASSGGTGNTIYF. In nucleotides, the CDR3 is TGCGCCAGCAGCGGAGGGACGGGAAACACCATATATTTT.

This chain connects TRBV12-3 or TRBV12-4 to TRBJ2-5, with TRBD1 matching over 7 bases. J lost 2 bases, V lost 8 bases, and 2 bases had no gene match. This CDR3 contains 12 residues. CDR3 loop: CASRDSQETQYF. In DNA form, the CDR3 reads TGTGCCAGCCGGGACAGTCAAGAGACCCAGTACTTC.